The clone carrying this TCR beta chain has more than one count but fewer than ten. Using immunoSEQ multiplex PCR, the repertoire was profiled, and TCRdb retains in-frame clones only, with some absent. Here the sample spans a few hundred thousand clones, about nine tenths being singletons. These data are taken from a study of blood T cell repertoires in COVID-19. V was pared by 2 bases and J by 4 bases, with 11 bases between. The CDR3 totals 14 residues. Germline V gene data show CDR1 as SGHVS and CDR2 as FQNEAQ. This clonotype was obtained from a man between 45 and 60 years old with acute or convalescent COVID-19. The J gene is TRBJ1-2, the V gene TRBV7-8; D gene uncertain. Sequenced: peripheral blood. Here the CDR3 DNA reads TGTGCCAGCAGCTTAAACAGCCGACCCTATGGCTACACCTTC. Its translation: CASSLNSRPYGYTF.